This TCR beta chain originates from a study of Ad26.COV2.S vaccination and SARS-CoV-2 variants (dated by TCRdb to the early 2020s). Background on the whole study: Donors in the vaccine arm were drawn from COV1001, a phase I-IIa trial of Ad26.COV2.S in healthy adults that was multicentre, randomized, double-blind and placebo-controlled. Dosing of Ad26.COV2.S was intramuscular, at either 5x10^10 or 1x10^11 viral particles, delivered as one shot or as two shots spaced 56 days apart. TCRbeta repertoire sequencing was used to assess the specificity and breadth of SARS-CoV-2-reactive T cell receptors after Ad26.COV2.S vaccination. The TCR-sequenced set comprised around 32 samples: approximately 20 Ad26.COV2.S vaccine recipients, 5 placebo recipients and 8 SARS-CoV-2 convalescent individuals. Trial participants were randomized into five groups of five: low-dose or high-dose Ad26.COV2.S given once or twice, or placebo on both occasions. Investigators did not know the trial group allocation while performing experiments and assessing outcomes.

General study outcomes and caveats: Comparing responses between vaccine doses or regimens was not something the study was powered to do. It was noted by the authors that total T cell responses may have been underestimated by the TCR breadth and depth analyses. Higher spike-specific TCR breadth was observed in Ad26.COV2.S recipients than in placebo recipients (P = 0.0014). After vaccination, spike-specific CD8+ and CD4+ T cell responses were reported to show substantial breadth. Non-spike TCR breadth was comparable between vaccine and placebo recipients, consistent with the vaccine containing only spike.

Per the publication, the treatment or condition label means: some 20 received Ad26.COV2.S at low or high dose, single or two shots; a few received placebo; per-sample allocation not given. For vaccine and placebo recipients, the sequenced repertoires came from samples collected on day 63 after the first injection. In Cohort 1b, 20 to 25 adults aged 18-55 years were enrolled at a single site in Boston, USA, between 29 July and 7 August 2020. Ad26.COV2.S was a replication-incompetent adenovirus type 26 vector that expressed a prefusion-stabilized SARS-CoV-2 spike protein derived from the original Wuhan strain. The immunoSEQ Assay was the method used to sequence TCRbeta CDR3 regions. After extraction, genomic DNA underwent amplification by bias-controlled multiplex PCR, followed by high-throughput sequencing. Processing in the source paper ran as follows. Collapsing and filtering of sequences were performed to quantify the absolute abundance of each unique TCRbeta CDR3 region. T cell fraction was estimated by normalizing TCRbeta template counts to usable DNA, with usable DNA measured through amplification of reference genes found in all nucleated cells. Repertoire TCRs were annotated as SARS-CoV-2-specific by exact matching of V gene, CDR3 amino acid sequence and J gene to a known reactive TCR set. The reference SARS-CoV-2 TCR set came from MIRA and was filtered for enrichment in COVID-19-positive ImmuneCODE repertoires, removing public or cross-reactive TCRs. Based on the MIRA antigens, annotated TCRs were further analysed at the level of specific ORF or position within ORF. Breadth was defined as annotated unique rearrangements over total unique productive rearrangements; depth was the summed frequency of those rearrangements. Group comparisons of TCR breadth used two-sided Wilcoxon rank-sum tests. Sourced from immuneACCESS, this table was stored by TCRdb with only in-frame sequences that have V and J called. A share of the clones is absent; for the studies checked, an unresolved V gene accounts for under half, and the remainder has no known explanation. V, J and clone size derive from that table, while D and trimming were established from the DNA sequence. A total of hundreds of thousands of clones appear in this sample, 80% to 90% of them only once. Clones ranked in the top ten supply around 3% of the sample.

The V and J ends are trimmed by 2 bases and 3 bases, leaving 9 bases between them. The CDR3, from cysteine to phenylalanine, totals 13 residues. Only CDR3 DNA is held: 39 bases, read in frame from base 1. The germline V gene (reference sequence) provides CDR1 GTSNPN and CDR2 SVGIG. About this clone itself: It has no known antigen specificity. No much larger clonotype is one base removed from it; base qualities were not supplied.

This receptor was identified in a person aged 18-65 years who received the Ad26.COV2.S COVID-19 vaccine or a placebo. The rearrangement combines TRBV30 with TRBJ2-3, with no reliable assignment of the D segment. Material: peripheral blood, obtained in a trial of Ad26.COV2.S vaccine versus placebo. The nucleotide sequence is given as TGTGCCTGGAGTCCAGATAGTACAGATACGCAGTATTTT. Translated, it gives CAWSPDSTDTQYF.